A selection of T cell receptor beta chains follows, all from one sample in a study of response to subunit inactivated influenza vaccine. TCRdb analysed the RT-PCR reads with MiXCR anew, one entry per CDR3 protein. The table lists about 700,000 distinct CDR3 sequences, roughly 13% of them singletons, with roughly 6.4% in the top ten. The sample in question was PBMCs from blood, obtained roughly 15 days before vaccination. The receptor source for this set is a man aged 45 to 65 who received an inactivated influenza vaccine. The CDR3 runs from the conserved cysteine through the conserved F or W. Only some rows state a clone size, as once, few, many or a class for expanded clones.

j_gene,abundance,v_gene,CDR3aa
TRBJ2-5,many,TRBV4-1,CASSALAGGQETQYF
TRBJ1-3,NA,TRBV6-5,CASSYAAGGNTIYF
TRBJ2-1,NA,TRBV18,CASSRTGGINEQFF
TRBJ1-1,NA,TRBV7-6,CASSLAHDSEAFF
TRBJ1-5,NA,TRBV20-1,CSARGLRDNPNQPQHF
TRBJ2-7,few,TRBV5-6,CASSLVSAYEQYF
TRBJ2-4,NA,TRBV7-9,CASSYRPTSPKGDIQYF
TRBJ1-1,many,TRBV10-3,CAISESANVNTEAFF
TRBJ2-6,many,TRBV15,CATSRDGEVVLSGANVLTF
TRBJ2-5,NA,TRBV3-1,CASSHGYGGGETQYF
TRBJ1-6,few,TRBV6-5,CASSSQTGGGSPLHF
TRBJ2-2,NA,TRBV29-1,CSVGGGLTNTGELFF
TRBJ2-1,NA,TRBV6-1,CASRMTYNEQFF
TRBJ2-3,NA,TRBV5-1,CASSLAFSTDTQYF
TRBJ1-2,few,TRBV4-1,CASSQGQGGFGYTF
TRBJ1-1,NA,TRBV7-2,CASSPGTQDITEAFF
TRBJ2-1,few,TRBV7-2,CASSRSGGQRSYNEQFF
TRBJ2-3,NA,TRBV7-9,CASSQRGDLDTQYF
TRBJ2-7,NA,TRBV7-8,CASSRTSGMESGYEQYF
TRBJ2-7,few,TRBV29-1,CSVGDSEQYF
TRBJ2-1,many,TRBV20-1,CSARGILASGGANEQFF
TRBJ2-7,NA,TRBV5-1,CASSLAPTDEQYF
TRBJ1-4,NA,TRBV29-1,CSVLTHGEKLFF
TRBJ2-5,many,TRBV20-1,CSAKGGSGRIETQYF
TRBJ1-5,few,TRBV15,CATSRDRTGGARMSNQPQHF